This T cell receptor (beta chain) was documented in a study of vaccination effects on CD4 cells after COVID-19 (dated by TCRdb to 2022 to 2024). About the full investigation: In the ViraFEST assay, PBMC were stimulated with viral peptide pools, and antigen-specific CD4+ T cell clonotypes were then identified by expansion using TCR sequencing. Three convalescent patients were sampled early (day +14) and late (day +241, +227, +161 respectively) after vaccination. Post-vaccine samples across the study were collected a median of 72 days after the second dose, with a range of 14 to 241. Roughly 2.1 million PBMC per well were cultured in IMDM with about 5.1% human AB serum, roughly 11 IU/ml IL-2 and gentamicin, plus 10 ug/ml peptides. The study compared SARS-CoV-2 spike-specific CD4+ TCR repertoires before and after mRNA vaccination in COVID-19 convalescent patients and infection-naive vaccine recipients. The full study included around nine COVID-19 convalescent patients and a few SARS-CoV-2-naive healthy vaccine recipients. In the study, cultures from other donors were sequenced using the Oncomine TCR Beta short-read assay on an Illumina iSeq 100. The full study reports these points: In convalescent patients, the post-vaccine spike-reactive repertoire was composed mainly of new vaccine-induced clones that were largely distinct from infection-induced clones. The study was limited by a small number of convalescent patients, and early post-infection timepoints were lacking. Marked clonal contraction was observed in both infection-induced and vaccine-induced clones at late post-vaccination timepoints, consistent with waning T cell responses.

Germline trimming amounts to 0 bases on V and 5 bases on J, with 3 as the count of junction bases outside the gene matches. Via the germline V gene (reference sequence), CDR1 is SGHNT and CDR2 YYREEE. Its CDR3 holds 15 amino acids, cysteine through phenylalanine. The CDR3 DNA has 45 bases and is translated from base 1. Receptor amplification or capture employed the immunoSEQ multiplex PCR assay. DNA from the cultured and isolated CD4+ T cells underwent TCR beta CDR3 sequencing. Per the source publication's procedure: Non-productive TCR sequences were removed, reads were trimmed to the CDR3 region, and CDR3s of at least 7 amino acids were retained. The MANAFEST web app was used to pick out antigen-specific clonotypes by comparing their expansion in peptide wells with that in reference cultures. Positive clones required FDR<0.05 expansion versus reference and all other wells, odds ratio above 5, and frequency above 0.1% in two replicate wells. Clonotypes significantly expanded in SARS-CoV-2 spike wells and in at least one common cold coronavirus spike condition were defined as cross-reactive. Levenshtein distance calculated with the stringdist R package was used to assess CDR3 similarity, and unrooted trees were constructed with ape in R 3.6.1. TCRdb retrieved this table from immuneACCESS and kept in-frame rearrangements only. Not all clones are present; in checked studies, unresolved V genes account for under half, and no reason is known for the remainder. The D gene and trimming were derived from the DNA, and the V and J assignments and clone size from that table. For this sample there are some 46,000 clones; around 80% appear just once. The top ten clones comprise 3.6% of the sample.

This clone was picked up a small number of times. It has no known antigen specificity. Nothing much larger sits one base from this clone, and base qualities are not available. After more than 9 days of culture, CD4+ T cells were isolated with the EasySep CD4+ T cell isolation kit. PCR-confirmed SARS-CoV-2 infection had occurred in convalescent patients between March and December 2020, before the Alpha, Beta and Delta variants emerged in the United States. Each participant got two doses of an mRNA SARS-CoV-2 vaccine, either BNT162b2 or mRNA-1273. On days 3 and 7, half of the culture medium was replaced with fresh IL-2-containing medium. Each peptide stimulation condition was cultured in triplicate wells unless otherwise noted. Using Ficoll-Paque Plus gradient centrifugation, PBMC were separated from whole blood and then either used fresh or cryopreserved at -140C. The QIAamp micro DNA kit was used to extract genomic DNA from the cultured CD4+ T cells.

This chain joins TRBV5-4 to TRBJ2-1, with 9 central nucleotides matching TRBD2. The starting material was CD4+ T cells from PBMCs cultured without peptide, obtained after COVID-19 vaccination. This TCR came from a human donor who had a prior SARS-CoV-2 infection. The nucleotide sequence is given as TGTGCCAGCAGCTTGGGGTCTAGCGGGGACAATGAGCAGTTCTTC. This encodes CASSLGSSGDNEQFF.